The sample holds a few counts of the clone carrying this TCR gamma chain. Its matching antigen is unknown. RNA was extracted from the cells and then reverse transcribed. CDR3 amplicons came from multiplex PCR with pooled V-gene forward and constant-region reverse primers. TCRdb reprocessed the multiplex PCR reads through CATT. This table holds about 27,000 gamma-chain clones, over 15% found once. The ends lost 6 bases at V and 0 bases at J; junction bases unmatched: 10. This CDR3 is 16 amino acids long. Germline-derived CDR1 and CDR2 are VENAVY and YDSYNSRV. The data stem from a study of Vδ1+ human thymocytes. Findings and limits, study-wide: Highly polyclonal TRG and TRD repertoires with Gaussian CDR3 length distributions appeared in thymus. Despite high sort purity, about a fifth of thymic T cell receptor delta sequences were Vdelta2.

Sequencing was performed on Vdelta1+ gamma-delta thymocytes from the thymus. The subset was: FACS-sorted CD3+ TCRalphabeta- TCRVdelta1+ TCRVdelta2- thymocytes. The TCR sequence derives from a boy in the first two years of life who had congenital heart surgery. The chain employs TRGV8 and TRGJP2. CDR3 region: CATWLKDNSSDWIKTF. CDR3 sequence (DNA): TGTGCCACCTGGCTAAAGGATAATAGTAGTGATTGGATCAAGACGTTT.